These T cell receptor beta chains were read from a single sample in a study of PD-1 blockade in classical Hodgkin lymphoma. TCRdb's copy holds only in-frame clones and misses some; the assay was immunoSEQ multiplex PCR. Here the sample spans tens of thousands of clones, 70% being singletons. The specimen comprised peripheral blood mononuclear cells (PBMCs), sampled before the second cycle of nivolumab. These receptors were obtained from a human donor with classical Hodgkin lymphoma. Both conserved end residues are part of each CDR3. A D gene is named only where the DNA matches it firmly. Expanded clones get a size class; other rows say once, few or many, or leave the size out.

v_gene	d_gene	abundance	j_gene	CDR3aa	CDR3nt
TRBV5-6	NA	NA	TRBJ1-3	CASSLFQDVSGNTIYF	TGTGCCAGCAGCTTGTTTCAGGACGTGTCTGGAAACACCATATATTTT
TRBV6-6	NA	NA	TRBJ2-3	CASSSLGGRFTDTQYF	TGTGCCAGCAGTTCTCTAGGGGGGCGTTTCACAGATACGCAGTATTTT
TRBV5-1	NA	few	TRBJ1-3	CASSLTGGNTIYF	TGCGCCAGCAGCTTGACAGGAGGAAACACCATATATTTT
TRBV5-1	NA	NA	TRBJ2-3	CASSLQRSSTDTQYF	TGCGCCAGCAGCTTGCAGAGGTCTAGCACAGATACGCAGTATTTT
TRBV5-7	TRBD1	NA	TRBJ2-7	CASSLDRGEQYF	TGTGCCAGCAGCTTGGACAGGGGCGAGCAGTACTTC
TRBV5-4	TRBD1	few	TRBJ2-3	CASSGPGQGSSTDTQYF	TGTGCCAGCAGCGGACCGGGACAGGGATCTAGCACAGATACGCAGTATTTT
TRBV6-1	NA	NA	TRBJ1-3	CASSESDFYSGNTIYF	TGTGCCAGCAGTGAATCTGACTTTTACTCTGGAAACACCATATATTTT
TRBV15	TRBD2	NA	TRBJ2-3	CATSRDLFGSGGADTQYF	TGTGCCACCAGCAGAGACCTCTTCGGTAGCGGGGGGGCTGATACGCAGTATTTT
TRBV6-5	NA	NA	TRBJ1-6	CASSSGLRNSPLHF	TGTGCCAGCAGTTCGGGGCTACGGAATTCACCCCTCCACTTT
TRBV7-2	NA	NA	TRBJ2-7	CASSPGRMYEQYF	TGTGCCAGCAGCCCGGGACGGATGTACGAGCAGTACTTC
TRBV6-1	TRBD1	NA	TRBJ1-1	CASRGYPGGITEAFF	TGTGCCAGCAGGGGATACCCAGGGGGCATCACTGAAGCTTTCTTT
TRBV18	NA	few	TRBJ1-4	CASSQSPGSGEKLFF	TGTGCCAGTTCCCAAAGTCCCGGCAGCGGTGAAAAACTGTTTTTT
TRBV27	NA	NA	TRBJ1-2	CASSLQRLRARYF	TGTGCCAGCAGTTTACAGAGGTTGAGGGCCCGGTACTTC
TRBV10-2	NA	NA	TRBJ1-1	CASSDPGMASTEAFF	TGCGCCAGCAGTGACCCGGGGATGGCGAGCACTGAAGCTTTCTTT
TRBV27	NA	NA	TRBJ1-1	CASSLNQGYTEAFF	TGTGCCAGCAGTTTAAATCAGGGATATACTGAAGCTTTCTTT
TRBV4-1	TRBD2	NA	TRBJ2-1	CASSQDPSGGLYNEQFF	TGCGCCAGCAGCCAGGACCCTAGCGGGGGACTATACAATGAGCAGTTCTTC
TRBV28	NA	few	TRBJ1-1	CASSFDSLNTEAFF	TGTGCCAGCAGTTTTGACAGCTTGAACACTGAAGCTTTCTTT
TRBV7-9	NA	NA	TRBJ1-3	CASSAGNTIYF	TGTGCCAGCAGCGCCGGAAACACCATATATTTT
TRBV6-1	NA	once	TRBJ1-1	CASQHRVRNTEAFF	TGTGCCAGCCAACACAGGGTTAGGAACACTGAAGCTTTCTTT
TRBV4-3	NA	NA	TRBJ2-7	CASSQGLQFGSNYEQYF	TGCGCCAGCAGCCAAGGGCTCCAGTTTGGGTCCAACTACGAGCAGTACTTC
TRBV6-1	NA	NA	TRBJ2-2	CASSEPGNTGELFF	TGTGCCAGCAGTGAACCCGGGAACACCGGGGAGCTGTTTTTT
TRBV10-3	TRBD1	NA	TRBJ1-2	CAISRPDHAPGQRVNNYGYTF	TGTGCCATCAGCCGACCGGACCACGCGCCGGGACAGAGAGTAAATAACTATGGCTACACCTTC
TRBV6-5	NA	NA	TRBJ1-1	CASSYRGNPRAFF	TGTGCCAGCAGTTACAGAGGGAACCCAAGGGCTTTCTTT
TRBV19	TRBD1	NA	TRBJ1-5	CASSGTGGNQPQHF	TGTGCCAGTAGTGGTACAGGGGGCAATCAGCCCCAGCATTTT
TRBV27	NA	few	TRBJ2-7	CASGVNEQYF	TGTGCCAGCGGGGTGAACGAGCAGTACTTC
TRBV2	TRBD1	few	TRBJ2-6	CASSPPGQFFSGANVLTF	TGTGCCAGCAGTCCTCCGGGACAGTTTTTCTCTGGGGCCAACGTCCTGACTTTC
TRBV7-2	NA	NA	TRBJ1-1	CASSRRVDTEAFF	TGTGCCAGCAGCCGACGGGTAGACACTGAAGCTTTCTTT
TRBV2	NA	once	TRBJ1-1	CASSWDTEAFF	TGTGCCAGCAGTTGGGACACTGAAGCTTTCTTT
TRBV6-6	TRBD1	NA	TRBJ1-2	CASTVTGGWGYTF	TGTGCCAGCACCGTGACAGGGGGCTGGGGCTACACCTTC
TRBV7-2	TRBD2	NA	TRBJ2-1	CASSLAPAGVILDEQFF	TGTGCCAGCAGCTTAGCACCAGCGGGGGTAATCCTAGATGAGCAGTTCTTC